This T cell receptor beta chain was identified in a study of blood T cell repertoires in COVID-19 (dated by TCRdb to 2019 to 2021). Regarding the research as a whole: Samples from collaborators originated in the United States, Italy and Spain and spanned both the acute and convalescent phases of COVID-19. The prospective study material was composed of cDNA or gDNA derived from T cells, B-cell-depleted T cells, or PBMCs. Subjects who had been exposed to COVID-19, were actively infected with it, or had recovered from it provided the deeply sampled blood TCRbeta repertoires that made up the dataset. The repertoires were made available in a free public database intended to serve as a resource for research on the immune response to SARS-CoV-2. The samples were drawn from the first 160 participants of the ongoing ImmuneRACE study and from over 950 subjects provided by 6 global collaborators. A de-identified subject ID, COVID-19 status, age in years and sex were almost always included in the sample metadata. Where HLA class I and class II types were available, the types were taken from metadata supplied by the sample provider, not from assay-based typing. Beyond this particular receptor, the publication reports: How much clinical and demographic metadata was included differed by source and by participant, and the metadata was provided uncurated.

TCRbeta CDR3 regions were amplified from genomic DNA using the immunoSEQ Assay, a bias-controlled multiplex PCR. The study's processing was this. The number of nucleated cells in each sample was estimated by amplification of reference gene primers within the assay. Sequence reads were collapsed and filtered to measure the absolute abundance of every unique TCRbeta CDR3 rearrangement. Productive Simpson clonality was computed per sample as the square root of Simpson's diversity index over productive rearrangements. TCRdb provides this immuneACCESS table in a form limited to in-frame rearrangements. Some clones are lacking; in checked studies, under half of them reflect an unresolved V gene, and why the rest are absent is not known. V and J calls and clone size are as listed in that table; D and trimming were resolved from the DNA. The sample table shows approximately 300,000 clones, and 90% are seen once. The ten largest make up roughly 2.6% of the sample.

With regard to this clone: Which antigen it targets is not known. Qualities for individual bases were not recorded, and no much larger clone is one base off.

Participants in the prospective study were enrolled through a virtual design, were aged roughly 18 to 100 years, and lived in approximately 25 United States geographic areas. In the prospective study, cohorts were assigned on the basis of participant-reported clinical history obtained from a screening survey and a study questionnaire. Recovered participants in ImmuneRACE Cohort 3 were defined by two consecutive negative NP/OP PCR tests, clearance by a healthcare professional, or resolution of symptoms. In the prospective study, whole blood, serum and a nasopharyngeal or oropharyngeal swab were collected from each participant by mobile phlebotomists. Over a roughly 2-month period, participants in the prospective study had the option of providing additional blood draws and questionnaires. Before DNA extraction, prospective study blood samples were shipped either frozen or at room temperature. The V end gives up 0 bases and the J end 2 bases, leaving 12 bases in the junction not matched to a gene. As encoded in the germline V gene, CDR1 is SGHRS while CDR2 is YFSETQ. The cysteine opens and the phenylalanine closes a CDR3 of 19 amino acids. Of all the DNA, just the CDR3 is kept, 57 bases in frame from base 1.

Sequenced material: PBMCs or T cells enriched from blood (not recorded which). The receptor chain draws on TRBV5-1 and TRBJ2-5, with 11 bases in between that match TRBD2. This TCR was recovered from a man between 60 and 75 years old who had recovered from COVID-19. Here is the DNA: TGCGCCAGCAGCTTGGCCATGAGTAGCGGGGGGGCCGGGCAAGAGACCCAGTACTTC. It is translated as CASSLAMSSGGAGQETQYF.